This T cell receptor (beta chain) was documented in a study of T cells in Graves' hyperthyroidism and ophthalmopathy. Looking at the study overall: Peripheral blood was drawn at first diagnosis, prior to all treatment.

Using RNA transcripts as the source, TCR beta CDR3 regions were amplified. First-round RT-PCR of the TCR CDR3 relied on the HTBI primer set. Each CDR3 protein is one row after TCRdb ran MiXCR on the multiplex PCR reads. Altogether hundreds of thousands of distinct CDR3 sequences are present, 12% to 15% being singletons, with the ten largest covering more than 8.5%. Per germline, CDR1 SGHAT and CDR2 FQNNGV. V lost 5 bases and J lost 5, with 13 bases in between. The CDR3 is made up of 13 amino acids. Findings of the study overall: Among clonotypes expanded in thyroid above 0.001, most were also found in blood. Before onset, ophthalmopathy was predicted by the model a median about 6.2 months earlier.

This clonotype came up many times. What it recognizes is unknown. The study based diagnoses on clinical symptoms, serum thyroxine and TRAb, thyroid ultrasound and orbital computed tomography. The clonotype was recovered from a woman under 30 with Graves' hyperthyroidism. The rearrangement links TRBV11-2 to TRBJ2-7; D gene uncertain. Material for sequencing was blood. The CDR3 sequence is CASSLITQDEQYF. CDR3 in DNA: TGTGCCAGCAGCCTGATTACCCAGGACGAGCAGTACTTC.